The clone carrying this T cell receptor (beta chain) has a count of ten or more. The antigen remains undetermined. The cDNA was generated by 5'RACE with 10-nucleotide random UMIs. TCRdb processed the 5' RACE reads anew with MiXCR; each CDR3 protein has one entry. The sample records about 46,000 distinct CDR3 sequences, 10% being singletons. The germline V gene encodes CDR1 DFQATT and CDR2 SNEGSKA (reference sequence). CDR3 length: 12 amino acids. Deletions cut 2 bases from V and 7 bases from J, with 11 bases between. This entry comes from a study of neurological immune-mediated disorders. The study, taken as a whole, reports: Expansion of TCR clones was greatest in HTLV-1-associated myelopathy and smallest in multiple sclerosis, where it fell below that of healthy controls.

The source is a man in his 70s with HTLV-1-associated myelopathy (HAM/TSP). The specimen sequenced was PBMCs. The J gene is TRBJ2-5, the V gene TRBV20-1; no definite D call. The CDR3 loop is CSARKTDPTQYF. DNA for the CDR3: TGCAGTGCTAGAAAGACTGACCCGACCCAGTACTTC.